This T cell receptor beta chain was sequenced for a study of T cell clones after liver transplantation. Using immunoSEQ multiplex PCR, the repertoire was profiled, and TCRdb retains in-frame clones only, with some absent. This sample has tens of thousands of clones, with less than 90% found just once. The germline CDR1 and CDR2 sequences are GTSNPN and SVGIG (reference sequence). With 0 bases removed from V and 3 bases from J, the gap between germline ends came to 8 bases. The CDR3 is 13 amino acids. The chain couples TRBV30 to TRBJ1-2; unclear D gene. The source of this sequence is a human patient who received a liver transplant. Some T cells may be graft donor cells. The sample in question was CD4+ T cells from blood, obtained at the 22-month timepoint. The CDR3 bases are TGTGCCTGGAGTGTTGAGGGATACTATGGCTACACCTTC. The encoded protein is CAWSVEGYYGYTF.